Detailed here is one T cell receptor beta chain. Its matching antigen is unknown. This specimen comes from a study of molecular identifiers for immune sequencing clone quantification. TCRdb reanalysed the PCR reads using MiXCR and keeps one entry per CDR3 protein. The sample includes 45,000 to 65,000 distinct CDR3 sequences, under 30% of them seen just once. Findings and limits, study-wide: Amid one million naive cells, spiked Jurkat TCR RNA from one cell was reportedly still detectable. Effector cells had over 99% of their molecules in clones above 20 RNA copies, while naive cells had under 1%.

With 2 bases removed from V and 3 bases from J, the gap between germline ends came to 7 bases. Germline assignment: CDR1 MNHEY and CDR2 SMNVEV (reference sequence). The CDR3 has 14 residues. Sorting defined naive CD8 T cells as CD8+CD4-CCR7+CD45RA+. The sample consisted of naive CD8+ T cells from blood, with Jurkat cell RNA spiked in. Subset meaning: FACS-sorted CD8+CD4-CCR7+CD45RA+ naive T cells. The source of this sequence is a human donor in good health. Some libraries in this study had Jurkat cell RNA spiked in. This chain links TRBV27 with TRBJ1-4; a possible D gene is TRBD1 (5 bases). The CDR3 reads CASSLGGANEKLFF. Written as DNA, the CDR3 is TGTGCCAGCAGTTTAGGAGGGGCTAATGAAAAACTGTTTTTT.